This entry features one T cell receptor beta chain sequence. Antigen specificity is unknown. This record comes from a study of CD8+ T cells in alopecia areata. Whole-study context: Those patients who were treated received oral tofacitinib, which was given at 5 to 10 mg twice daily for moderate-to-severe alopecia areata. General study points: Unlike in mice, where it was clearer, TCR sharing across patients was less clear, possibly HLA-related.

Described treatment: oral pan-JAK inhibitor, 5-10 mg twice daily. Reverse transcribed after extraction, RNA yielded cDNA as the sequencing template. Libraries were prepared by immunoSEQ multiplex PCR; TCRdb keeps only in-frame clonotypes and omits some of them. The sample consists of about 190,000 clones, 50% to 60% of them appearing once. With 6 bases removed from V and 3 bases from J, the gap between germline ends came to 14 bases. Germline V CDR1 and CDR2: SQVTM, ANQGSEA. The CDR3 is made up of 13 amino acids. Sample: CD4+ T cells sorted from blood, taken at week 4, from a patient treated with tofacitinib. The rearrangement joins TRBV29-1 to TRBJ1-1, with D tentatively TRBD1 (6 bases). The sequence came from a human donor with alopecia areata. The CDR3 DNA sequence: TGCAGCGTGGGGGGACAACGGGACACTGAAGCTTTCTTT. This translates into CSVGGQRDTEAFF.